This entry concerns a single T cell receptor (beta chain). What it binds is not known. Germline and junction disagree at one end, which may indicate a read error. The CDR3 extends over 14 amino acids. Germline values: CDR1 SSHAT, CDR2 FNYEAQ (reference sequence). PCR amplification relied on 60 Vbeta primers (plus 13 Jbeta primers). Assay: immunoSEQ multiplex PCR; the TCRdb copy retains only in-frame clones and omits some. In total, the table holds about 130,000 clones. These data come from a study of cytomegalovirus exposure and HLA in healthy donors. Broader study findings: HLA-A and HLA-B allele assignments for most subjects were reportedly predicted accurately using TCR beta sequences.

The sample was PBMCs. This clonotype was obtained from a man aged 18 to 29 in good health and CMV-seronegative. The chain employs TRBV7-7 and TRBJ2-1; 14 bases line up with TRBD2. CDR3 nucleotide sequence: TGTGCTAGCAGCCCCGGGACTAGCGGGAGTGGGCAGTTCTTC. Its protein product is CASSPGTSGSGQFF.